The entry below gives a single T cell receptor (beta chain) sequence along with its context. Its antigen is unknown. Library construction for TCR beta used iRepertoire HTBI primers and Arm-PCR of CDR3 regions. One entry per CDR3 protein, called by TCRdb with MiXCR from the multiplex PCR reads. The sample yields 400,000 to 500,000 distinct CDR3 sequences, roughly 20% seen once. Time point defined: persistent/refractory GD, antithyroid drugs over 5 years with positive TRAb. PBMC-derived RNA was used for the TCR library. American Thyroid Association guidelines served as the basis for diagnosing Graves' disease. This entry is derived from a study of regulatory T cells in long-lasting Graves disease. Findings of the study overall: Persistent Graves' patients showed less TCR diversity than newly diagnosed patients showed. Analysis covered peripheral blood alone, not thyroid tissue.

Germline values: CDR1 SGHRS, CDR2 YFSETQ. Deletions cut 0 bases from V and 4 bases from J, with 8 bases between. The CDR3 is 14 residues long. Material: peripheral blood mononuclear cells (PBMCs), obtained when the disease was refractory, from a patient treated with antithyroid drugs. This receptor was taken from a female donor with Graves disease. The chain employs TRBV5-1 and TRBJ1-5; no clear D gene. CDR3 residues: CASSLAQSNQPQHF. In nucleotides, the CDR3 is TGCGCCAGCAGCTTGGCACAGAGTAATCAGCCCCAGCATTTT.